The following is a T cell receptor beta chain sequence with its context. Antigen specificity is unknown. The germline V and J ends were trimmed by 4 bases and 11 bases, with 20 bases remaining between them. There are 14 residues in the CDR3. Germline V gives CDR1 MNHNS, CDR2 SASEGT. In the source study's methods: Clinicopathological groups of papillary thyroid cancer showed CDR3 differences that were used to build a distant-metastasis classifier. TCRdb re-clonotyped the PCR reads via MiXCR. In this record, the V and J calls reflect TCRdb's handling and not the investigators' own analysis. Here the sample spans approximately 40,000 clones, more than 45% being singletons. No treatment had been given to any patient before thyroid surgery. This entry is derived from a study of metastatic and nonmetastatic thyroid tumors. The study's findings and limits: Across blood and tumor, TCR beta diversity in malignant thyroid tumors was reportedly significantly higher than in benign nodules.

This receptor was taken from a male donor with papillary thyroid cancer or a benign thyroid nodule (not recorded which). Some clones in this sample may be carry-over from other donors' samples. The chain is built from TRBV6-1 and TRBJ1-1, with D maybe TRBD1 (6 bases). Sequencing input: tumor tissue. The CDR3 DNA follows: TGTGCCAGCAGTGCTGGACCGGGACAAGGTACGGCTTTCTTT. This codes for CASSAGPGQGTAFF.